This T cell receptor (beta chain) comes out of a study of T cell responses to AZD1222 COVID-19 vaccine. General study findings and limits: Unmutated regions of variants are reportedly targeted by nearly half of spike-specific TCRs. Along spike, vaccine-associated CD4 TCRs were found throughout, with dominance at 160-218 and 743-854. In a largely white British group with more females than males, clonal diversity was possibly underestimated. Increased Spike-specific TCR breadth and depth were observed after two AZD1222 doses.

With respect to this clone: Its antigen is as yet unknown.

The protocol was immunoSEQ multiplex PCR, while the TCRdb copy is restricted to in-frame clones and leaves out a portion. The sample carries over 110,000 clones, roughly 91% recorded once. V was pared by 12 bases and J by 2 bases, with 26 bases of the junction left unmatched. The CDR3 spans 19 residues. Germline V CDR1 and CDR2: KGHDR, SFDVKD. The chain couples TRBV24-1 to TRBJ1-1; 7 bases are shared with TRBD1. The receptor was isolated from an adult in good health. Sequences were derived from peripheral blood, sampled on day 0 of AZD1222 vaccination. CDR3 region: CAPTLLPGTETSINTEAFF. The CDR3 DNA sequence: TGTGCCCCCACACTCCTCCCTGGGACAGAGACGTCCATAAACACTGAAGCTTTCTTT.